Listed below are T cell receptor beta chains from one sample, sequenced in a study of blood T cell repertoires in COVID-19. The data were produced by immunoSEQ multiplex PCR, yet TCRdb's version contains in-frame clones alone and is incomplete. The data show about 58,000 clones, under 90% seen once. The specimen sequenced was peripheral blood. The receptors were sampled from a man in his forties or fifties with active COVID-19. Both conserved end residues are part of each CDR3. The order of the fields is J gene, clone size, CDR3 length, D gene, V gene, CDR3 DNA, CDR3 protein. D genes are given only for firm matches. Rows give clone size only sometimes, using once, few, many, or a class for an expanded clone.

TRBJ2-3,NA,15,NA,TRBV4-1,TGCGCCAGCAGCCATCCATCGCAGGGCTCAGATACGCAGTATTTT,CASSHPSQGSDTQYF
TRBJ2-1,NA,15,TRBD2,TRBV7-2,TGTGCCAGCACCGCTTACGCTAGCGGGAGTTATGAGCAGTTCTTC,CASTAYASGSYEQFF
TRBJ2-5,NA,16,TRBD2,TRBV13,TGTGCCAGCAGCTTAGTAGCGGGAGGGCCGCGAGAGACCCAGTACTTC,CASSLVAGGPRETQYF
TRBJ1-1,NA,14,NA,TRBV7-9,TGTGCCAGCAGCTTAGCGATTGGGGCCACTGAAGCTTTCTTT,CASSLAIGATEAFF
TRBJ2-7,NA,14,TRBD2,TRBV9,TGTGCCAGCAGCTCGGGACTAAGCTCCTACGAGCAGTACTTC,CASSSGLSSYEQYF
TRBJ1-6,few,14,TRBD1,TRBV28,TGTGCCAGCAGTTCGACAGGGTACAATTCACCCCTCCACTTT,CASSSTGYNSPLHF
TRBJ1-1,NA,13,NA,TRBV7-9,TGTGCCAGCAGCTTAGGGTCGACAGGAGAAGCTTTCTTT,CASSLGSTGEAFF
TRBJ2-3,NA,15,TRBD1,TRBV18,TGTGCCAGCTCACCCAGGACAGGGAACACAGATACGCAGTATTTT,CASSPRTGNTDTQYF
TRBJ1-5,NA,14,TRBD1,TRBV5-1,TGCGCCAGCAGCGGGGGACAGGGGGATCAGCCCCAGCATTTT,CASSGGQGDQPQHF
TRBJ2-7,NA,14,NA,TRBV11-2,TGTGCCAGCAGCCCGACAGGCCTGCCCTACGAGCAGTACTTC,CASSPTGLPYEQYF
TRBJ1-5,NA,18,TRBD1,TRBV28,TGTGCCAGCAGTCCTAGGGACAGTATAAAATTGAGCAATCAGCCCCAGCATTTT,CASSPRDSIKLSNQPQHF
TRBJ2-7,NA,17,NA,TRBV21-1,TGTGCCAGCAGCGTTCGATGGACTAGCGGGCGTTCCTACGAGCAGTACTTC,CASSVRWTSGRSYEQYF
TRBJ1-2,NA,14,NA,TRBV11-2,TGTGCCAGCAGCCGCTTATTGTCGGACTATGGCTACACCTTC,CASSRLLSDYGYTF
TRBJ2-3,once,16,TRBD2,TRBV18,TGTGCCAGCTCACCGGGGACTAGCGGGAGCACAGATACGCAGTATTTT,CASSPGTSGSTDTQYF
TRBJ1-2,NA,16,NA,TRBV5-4,TGTGCCAGCAGCTTCATTCAGGCCCCTCAAGACTATGGCTACACCTTC,CASSFIQAPQDYGYTF
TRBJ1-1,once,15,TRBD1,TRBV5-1,TGCGCCAGCAGCTTCGCTACAGGGGGCATCTTTGAAGCTTTCTTT,CASSFATGGIFEAFF
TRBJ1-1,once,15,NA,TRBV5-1,TGCGCCAGCAGCTTGGATCAGGGGATGAACACTGAAGCTTTCTTT,CASSLDQGMNTEAFF
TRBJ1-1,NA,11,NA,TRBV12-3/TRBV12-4,TGTGCCAGCAGTTTAAAAGTCGGAGCTTTCTTT,CASSLKVGAFF
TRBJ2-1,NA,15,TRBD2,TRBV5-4,TGTGCCAGCAGCTTGGCGGGAGGGCCCCACAATGAGCAGTTCTTC,CASSLAGGPHNEQFF
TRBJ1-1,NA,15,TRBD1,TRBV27,TGTGCCAGCAGTTTATCCCACAGGGGGGGCACTGAAGCTTTCTTT,CASSLSHRGGTEAFF
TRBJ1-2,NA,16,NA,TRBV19,TGTGCCAGTAGTTCTTTGCAGGTGCTGGGTGGCTATGGCTACACCTTC,CASSSLQVLGGYGYTF
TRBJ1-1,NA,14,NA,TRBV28,TGTGCCAGCAGTTTAATCTCCGGGGTCACTGAAGCTTTCTTT,CASSLISGVTEAFF
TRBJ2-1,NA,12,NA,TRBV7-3,TGTGCCAGCAGCTTTAATAACAATGAGCAGTTCTTC,CASSFNNNEQFF
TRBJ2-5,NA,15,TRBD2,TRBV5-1,TGCGCCAGCAGCCCTGGACTAGCGGTTCGGGAGACCCAGTACTTC,CASSPGLAVRETQYF
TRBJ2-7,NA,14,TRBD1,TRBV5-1,TGCGCCAGCAGCCGGACCCGGGACAGCTACGAGCAGTACTTC,CASSRTRDSYEQYF
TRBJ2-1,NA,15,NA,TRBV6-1,TGTGCCAGCAGTGAAGAGTGGGGACTGGGGGATGAGCAGTTCTTC,CASSEEWGLGDEQFF
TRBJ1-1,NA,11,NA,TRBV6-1,TGTGCCAGCAGTGATCTTTTAGAAGCTTTCTTT,CASSDLLEAFF
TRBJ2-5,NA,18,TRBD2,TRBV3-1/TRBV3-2,TGTGCCAGCAGCCTAAGATCATTTGGACTAGCGGGAGGAGAGACCCAGTACTTC,CASSLRSFGLAGGETQYF
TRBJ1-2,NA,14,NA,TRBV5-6,TGTGCCAGCAGCTTAGGGGCTTCAAGGTATGGCTACACCTTC,CASSLGASRYGYTF
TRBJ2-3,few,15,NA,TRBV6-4,TGTGCCAGCAGTGACGGGGGCTCTAGCACAGATACGCAGTATTTT,CASSDGGSSTDTQYF
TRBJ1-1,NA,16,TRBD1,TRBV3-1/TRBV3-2,TGTGCCAGCAGCCTGGGACAGGGCCGCATGAACACTGAAGCTTTCTTT,CASSLGQGRMNTEAFF
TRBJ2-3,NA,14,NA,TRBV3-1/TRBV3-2,TGTGCCAGCAGCCAGATCCTTAGCAGGGAAACGCAGTATTTT,CASSQILSRETQYF
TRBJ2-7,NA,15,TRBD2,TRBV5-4,TGTGCCAGCAGCTTGGTTGCGGGAGGTTTTGGCGAGCAGTACTTC,CASSLVAGGFGEQYF
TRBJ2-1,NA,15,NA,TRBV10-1,TGCGCCAGCAGTGAGTGGGGGGGCATCAGCGATGAGCAGTTCTTC,CASSEWGGISDEQFF
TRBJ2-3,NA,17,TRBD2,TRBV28,TGTGCCAGCAGTTCTCCTCGGACTAGCGGGGGGCCAGATACGCAGTATTTT,CASSSPRTSGGPDTQYF
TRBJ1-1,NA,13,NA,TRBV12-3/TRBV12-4,TGTGCCAGCCACCAGGGCTCGAACACTGAAGCTTTCTTT,CASHQGSNTEAFF
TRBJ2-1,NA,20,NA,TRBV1,TGCACCAGCAGGAAACCCGGACTAGCGGGAGGTCCCTCAAACTACAATGAGCAGTTCTTC,CTSRKPGLAGGPSNYNEQFF
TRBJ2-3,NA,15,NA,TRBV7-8,TGTGCCAGCAGCCCCGGCGTGGGCGCCACAGATACGCAGTATTTT,CASSPGVGATDTQYF
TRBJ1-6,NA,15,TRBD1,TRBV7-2,TGTGCCAGCAGCTTACGACAGGGGAATAACTCACCCCTCCACTTT,CASSLRQGNNSPLHF
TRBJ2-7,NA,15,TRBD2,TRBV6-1,TGTGCCAGCAGTGAAATAGCGGGAGGCGCCTACGAGCAGTACTTC,CASSEIAGGAYEQYF
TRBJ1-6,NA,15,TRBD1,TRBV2,TGTGCCAGCAGTGCCTTGGGACAGGGGAGATCACCCCTCCACTTT,CASSALGQGRSPLHF
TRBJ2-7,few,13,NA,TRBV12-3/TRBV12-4,TGTGCCAGCAGCCTGGGACTCAGACGCGAGCAGTACTTC,CASSLGLRREQYF
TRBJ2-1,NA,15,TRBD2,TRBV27,TGTGCCAGCAGTTTATACAACGGGGGGGCCAATGAGCAGTTCTTC,CASSLYNGGANEQFF
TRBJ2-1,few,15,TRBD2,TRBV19,TGTGCCAGTAGTATCTCTAGCGGGGCCTACAATGAGCAGTTCTTC,CASSISSGAYNEQFF
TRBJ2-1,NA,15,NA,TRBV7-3,TGTGCCAGCAGCTTAACGCCAGGGTCAGCTGGTGAGCAGTTCTTC,CASSLTPGSAGEQFF
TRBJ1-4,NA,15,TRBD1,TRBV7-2,TGTGCCAGCAGCGCACTACAGGGGACTAATGAAAAACTGTTTTTT,CASSALQGTNEKLFF
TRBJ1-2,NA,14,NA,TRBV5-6,TGTGCCAGCAGCTTGGGACAACTTAACTATGGCTACACCTTC,CASSLGQLNYGYTF
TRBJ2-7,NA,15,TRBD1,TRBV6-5,TGTGCCAGCAGTTACCGGGGACAGGGAGCCTACGAGCAGTACTTC,CASSYRGQGAYEQYF
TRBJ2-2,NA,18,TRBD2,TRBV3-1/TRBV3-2,TGTGCCAGCAGCCAAGATCCAAGCGGGAGAAGGGTGACCGGGGAGCTGTTTTTT,CASSQDPSGRRVTGELFF